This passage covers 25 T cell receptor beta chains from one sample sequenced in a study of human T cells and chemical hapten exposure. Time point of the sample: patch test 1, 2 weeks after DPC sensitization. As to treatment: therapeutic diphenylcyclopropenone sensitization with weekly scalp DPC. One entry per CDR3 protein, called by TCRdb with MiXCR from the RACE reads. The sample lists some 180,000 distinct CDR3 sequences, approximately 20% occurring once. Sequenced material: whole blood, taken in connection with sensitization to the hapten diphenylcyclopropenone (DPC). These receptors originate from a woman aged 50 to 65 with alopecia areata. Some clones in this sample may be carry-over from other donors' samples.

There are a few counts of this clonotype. CDR3 sequence reads: CASSLRTGPEKLFF. Here the CDR3 DNA reads TGTGCCAGCAGCCTACGGACAGGACCTGAAAAACTGTTTTTT. The chain joins TRBV3-1 to TRBJ1-4; 7 nucleotides match TRBD1. In germline, CDR1 is LGHDT, CDR2 YNNKEL (reference sequence). The V segment lost 4 bases and the J segment 7 bases; nucleotides outside the gene matches: 6. The CDR3 contains 14 residues. Variable domain in full (rest from reference TRBV3-1 and TRBJ1-4): DTAVSQTPKYLVTQMGNDKSIKCEQNLGHDTMYWYKQDSKKFLKIMFSYNNKELIINETVPNRFSPKSPDKAHLNLHINSLELGDSAVYFCASSLRTGPEKLFFGSGTQLSVL.

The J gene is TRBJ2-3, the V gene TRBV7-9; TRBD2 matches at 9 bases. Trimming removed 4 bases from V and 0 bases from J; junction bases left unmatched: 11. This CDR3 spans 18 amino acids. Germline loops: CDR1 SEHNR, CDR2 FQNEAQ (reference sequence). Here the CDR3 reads CASSWLVGTSGSTDTQYF. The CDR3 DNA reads TGTGCCAGCAGCTGGTTGGTCGGCACTAGCGGGAGCACAGATACGCAGTATTTT.

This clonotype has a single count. Written as DNA, the CDR3 is TGTGCCATCAGTGAAGTAGCCTGGAGTAAAGGCTACACCTTC. It encodes CAISEVAWSKGYTF. The rearrangement uses TRBV10-3 and TRBJ1-2; D ambiguous. The V gene's germline CDR1 is ENHRY and CDR2 SYGVKD. This CDR3 region has 14 residues. Trimming pared 3 bases from V and 8 bases from J, leaving 16 bases between.

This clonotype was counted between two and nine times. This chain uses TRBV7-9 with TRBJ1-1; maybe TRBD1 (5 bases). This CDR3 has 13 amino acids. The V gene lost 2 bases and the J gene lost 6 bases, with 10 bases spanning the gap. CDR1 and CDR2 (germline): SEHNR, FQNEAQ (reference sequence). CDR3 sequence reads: CASSLQGRSEAFF. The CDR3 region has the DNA TGTGCCAGCAGCTTACAGGGACGCTCTGAAGCTTTCTTT.

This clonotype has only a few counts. The CDR3 region has the DNA TGCGCCAGCAGCTTGAACAGGGCTCCGGGGAACACTGAAGCTTTCTTT. It yields the protein CASSLNRAPGNTEAFF. This chain links TRBV5-1 with TRBJ1-1; D is possibly TRBD1 (6 bases). CDR1 and CDR2 from the germline V gene are SGHRS and YFSETQ. The CDR3 has 16 residues. V lost 1 base and J 1 base, leaving 14 bases between the germline ends.

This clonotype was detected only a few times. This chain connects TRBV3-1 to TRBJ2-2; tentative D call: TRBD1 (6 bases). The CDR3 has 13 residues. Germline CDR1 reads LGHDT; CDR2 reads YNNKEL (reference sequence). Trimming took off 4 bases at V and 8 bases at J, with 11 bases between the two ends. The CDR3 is CASSLLGQGELFF. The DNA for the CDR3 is TGTGCCAGCAGCCTCCTCGGACAGGGGGAGCTGTTTTTT.

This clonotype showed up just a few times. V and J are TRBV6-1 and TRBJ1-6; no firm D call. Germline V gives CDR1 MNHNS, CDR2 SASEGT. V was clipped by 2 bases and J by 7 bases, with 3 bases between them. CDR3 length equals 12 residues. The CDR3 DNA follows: TGTGCCAGCAGTGAAACGAATTCACCCCTCCACTTT. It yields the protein CASSETNSPLHF.

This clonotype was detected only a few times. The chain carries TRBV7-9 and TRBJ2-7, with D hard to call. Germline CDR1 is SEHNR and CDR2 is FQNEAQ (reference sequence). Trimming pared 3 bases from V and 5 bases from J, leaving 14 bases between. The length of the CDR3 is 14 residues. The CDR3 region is CASSLVSLGNEQYF. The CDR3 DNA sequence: TGTGCCAGCAGCTTGGTCAGCTTAGGGAACGAGCAGTACTTC.

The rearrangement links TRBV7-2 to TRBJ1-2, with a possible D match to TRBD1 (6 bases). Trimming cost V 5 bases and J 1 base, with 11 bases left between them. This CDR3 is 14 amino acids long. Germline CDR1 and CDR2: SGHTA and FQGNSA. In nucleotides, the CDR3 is TGTGCCAGCAGCCCAAGGACAGTTAACTATGGCTACACCTTC. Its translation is CASSPRTVNYGYTF.

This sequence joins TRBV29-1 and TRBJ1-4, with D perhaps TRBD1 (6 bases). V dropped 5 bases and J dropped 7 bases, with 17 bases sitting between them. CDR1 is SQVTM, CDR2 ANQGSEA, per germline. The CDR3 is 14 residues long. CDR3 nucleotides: TGCAGCGTTCAGGCGACAGGTTGGGCTGAAAAACTGTTTTTT. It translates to CSVQATGWAEKLFF.

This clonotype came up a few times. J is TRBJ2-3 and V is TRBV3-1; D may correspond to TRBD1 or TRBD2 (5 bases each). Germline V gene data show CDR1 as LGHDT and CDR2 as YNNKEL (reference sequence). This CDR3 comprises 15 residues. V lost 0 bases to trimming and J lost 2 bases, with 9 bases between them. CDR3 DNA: TGTGCCAGCAGCCAAGAGGGGGTTTCCACAGATACGCAGTATTTT. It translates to CASSQEGVSTDTQYF.

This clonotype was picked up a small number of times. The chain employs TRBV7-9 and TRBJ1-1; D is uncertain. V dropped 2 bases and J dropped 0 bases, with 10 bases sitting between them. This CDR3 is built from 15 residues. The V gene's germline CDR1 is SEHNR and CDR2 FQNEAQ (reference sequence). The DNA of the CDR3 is TGTGCCAGCAGCTTAAAGTCGGGATTGAACACTGAAGCTTTCTTT. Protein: CASSLKSGLNTEAFF.

CDR3 residues: CASSEALGIAYNEQFF. DNA for the CDR3: TGTGCCAGCAGTGAAGCCCTGGGAATAGCGTACAATGAGCAGTTCTTC. This sequence joins TRBV6-1 and TRBJ2-1; a possible D gene is TRBD2 (5 bases). The V and J ends lost 0 bases and 4 bases respectively, with 13 bases between them. The CDR3 totals 16 residues. Germline V CDR1 and CDR2: MNHNS, SASEGT.

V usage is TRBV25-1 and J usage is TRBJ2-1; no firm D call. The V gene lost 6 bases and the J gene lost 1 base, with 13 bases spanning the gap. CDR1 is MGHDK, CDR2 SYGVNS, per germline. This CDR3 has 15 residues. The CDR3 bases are TGTGCCAGCAGGGGAACAGTCTTTTCCTACAATGAGCAGTTCTTC. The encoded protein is CASRGTVFSYNEQFF.

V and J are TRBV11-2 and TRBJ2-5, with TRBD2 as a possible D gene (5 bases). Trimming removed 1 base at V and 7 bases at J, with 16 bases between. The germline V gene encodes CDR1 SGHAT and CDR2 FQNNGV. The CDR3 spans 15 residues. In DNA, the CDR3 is TGTGCCAGCAGCTTAGGCCCCCGGGGAGCTGGGACCCAGTACTTC. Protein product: CASSLGPRGAGTQYF.

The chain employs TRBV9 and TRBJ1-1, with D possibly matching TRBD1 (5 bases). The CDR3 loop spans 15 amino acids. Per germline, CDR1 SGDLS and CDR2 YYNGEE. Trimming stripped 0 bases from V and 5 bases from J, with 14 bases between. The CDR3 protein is CASSVDQGGGTEAFF. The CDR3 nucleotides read TGTGCCAGCAGCGTAGATCAGGGAGGAGGGACTGAAGCTTTCTTT.

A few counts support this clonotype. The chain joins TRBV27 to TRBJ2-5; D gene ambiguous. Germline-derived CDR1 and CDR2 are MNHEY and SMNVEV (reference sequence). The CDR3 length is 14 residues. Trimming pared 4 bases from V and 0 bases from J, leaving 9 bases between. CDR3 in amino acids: CASSSMMYQETQYF. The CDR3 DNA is TGTGCCAGCAGTTCTATGATGTACCAAGAGACCCAGTACTTC.

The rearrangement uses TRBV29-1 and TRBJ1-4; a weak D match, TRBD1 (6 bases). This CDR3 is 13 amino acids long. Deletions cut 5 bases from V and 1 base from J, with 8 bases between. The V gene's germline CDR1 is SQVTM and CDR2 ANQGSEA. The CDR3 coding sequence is TGCAGCGTTACAGGGCGAACTAATGAAAAACTGTTTTTT. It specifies CSVTGRTNEKLFF.

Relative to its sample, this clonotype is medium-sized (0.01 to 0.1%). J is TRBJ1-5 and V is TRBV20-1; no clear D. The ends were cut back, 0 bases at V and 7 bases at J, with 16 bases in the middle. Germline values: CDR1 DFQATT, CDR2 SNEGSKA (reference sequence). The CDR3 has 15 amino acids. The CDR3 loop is CSARDFRRGEQPQHF. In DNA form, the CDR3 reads TGCAGTGCTAGAGATTTCCGACGGGGTGAGCAGCCCCAGCATTTT.

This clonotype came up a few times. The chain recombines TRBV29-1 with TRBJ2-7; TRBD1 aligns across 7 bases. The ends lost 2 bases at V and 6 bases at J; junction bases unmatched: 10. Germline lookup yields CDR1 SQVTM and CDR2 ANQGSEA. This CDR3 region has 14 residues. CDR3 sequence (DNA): TGCAGCGTTGAAATGGTAGGGGGCGCAGGCGAGCAGTACTTC. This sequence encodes CSVEMVGGAGEQYF.

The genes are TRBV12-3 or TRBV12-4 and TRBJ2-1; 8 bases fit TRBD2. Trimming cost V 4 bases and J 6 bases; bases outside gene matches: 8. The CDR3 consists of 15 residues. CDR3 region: CASSSTTSALNEQFF. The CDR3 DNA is TGTGCCAGCAGTTCAACGACTAGCGCCCTCAATGAGCAGTTCTTC.

CDR3 nucleotides: TGCGCCAGCAGTGAGATATGGTACAATGAGCAGTTCTTC. Protein: CASSEIWYNEQFF. The chain uses TRBV10-2 and TRBJ2-1; no clear D gene. V shed 2 bases and J shed 4 bases, with 6 bases lying between them. CDR1 WSHSY and CDR2 SAAADI come from the germline V gene. This CDR3 is built from 13 residues.

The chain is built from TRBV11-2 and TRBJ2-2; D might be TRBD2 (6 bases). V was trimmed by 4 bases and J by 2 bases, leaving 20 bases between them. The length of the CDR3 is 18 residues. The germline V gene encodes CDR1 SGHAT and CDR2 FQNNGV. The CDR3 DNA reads TGTGCCAGCAGCTCCTCAAACGGGAGTTATTTCAACACCGGGGAGCTGTTTTTT. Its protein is CASSSSNGSYFNTGELFF.

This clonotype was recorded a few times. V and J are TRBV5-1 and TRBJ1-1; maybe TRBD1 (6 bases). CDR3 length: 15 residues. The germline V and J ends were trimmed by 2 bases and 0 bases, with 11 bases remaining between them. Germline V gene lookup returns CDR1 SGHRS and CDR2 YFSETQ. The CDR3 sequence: CASSLWGRVNTEAFF. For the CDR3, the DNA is TGCGCCAGCAGCTTATGGGGGCGGGTGAACACTGAAGCTTTCTTT.

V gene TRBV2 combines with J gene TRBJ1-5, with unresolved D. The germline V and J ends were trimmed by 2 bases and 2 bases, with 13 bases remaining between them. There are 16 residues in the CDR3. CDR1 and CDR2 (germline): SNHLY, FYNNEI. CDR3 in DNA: TGTGCCAGCAGTGAACCCGGGCTTAGGGGCAATCAGCCCCAGCATTTT. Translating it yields CASSEPGLRGNQPQHF.